These T cell receptor beta chains were read from a single sample in a study of cytomegalovirus exposure and HLA in healthy donors. Assay used: immunoSEQ multiplex PCR; TCRdb lists only in-frame clones, some missing. Of 190,000 or so clones listed, around four fifths were seen once; the top ten hold roughly 6%. The sequencing sample was made of PBMCs. These receptors came from a woman in her 50s in good health and CMV-seropositive. Both conserved end residues are part of each CDR3. The D gene is left open where the match is weak. Size tells how often a clone was seen (once, few, many) or the class of an expanded clone, and some rows leave it out.

CASSVGQGPWEQYF	TGTGCCAGCAGCGTAGGACAGGGCCCTTGGGAGCAGTACTTC	TRBV9	TRBD1	TRBJ2-7	-
CASSPDMGQWTQYF	TGTGCCAGCAGCCCTGATATGGGGCAATGGACCCAGTACTTC	TRBV7-2	-	TRBJ2-5	-
CATSRGIGGTYEQYF	TGTGCCACCAGCAGAGGAATCGGCGGTACCTACGAGCAGTACTTC	TRBV15	-	TRBJ2-7	once
CASSYTGFSEGANGLTF	TGTGCCAGCAGCTATACAGGGTTTTCGGAAGGGGCCAACGGCCTGACTTTC	TRBV7-8	-	TRBJ2-6	-
CASSLQSGRDYGYTF	TGTGCCAGCAGTTTACAGTCTGGCAGGGACTATGGCTACACCTTC	TRBV27	-	TRBJ1-2	-
CASSPGGATEQYF	TGTGCCAGCAGTCCCGGGGGGGCGACCGAGCAGTACTTC	TRBV28	TRBD2	TRBJ2-7	-
CASSEARTGRAEAFF	TGTGCCAGCAGTGAAGCACGGACAGGGAGGGCTGAAGCTTTCTTT	TRBV6-1	TRBD1	TRBJ1-1	-
CASSSTGGEHTEAFF	TGCGCCAGCAGCTCGACAGGGGGCGAGCACACTGAAGCTTTCTTT	TRBV5-1	TRBD1	TRBJ1-1	-
CASSLGQGVGDEQYF	TGTGCCAGCAGCTTAGGACAGGGCGTTGGGGACGAGCAGTACTTC	TRBV7-2	TRBD1	TRBJ2-7	-
CASNRAGGLSYNEQFF	TGTGCCAGCAACCGAGCGGGAGGTTTATCCTACAATGAGCAGTTCTTC	TRBV28	TRBD2	TRBJ2-1	-
CSSSPLGRHPTGELFF	TGTTCCAGCAGCCCCTTGGGCAGGCACCCCACCGGGGAGCTGTTTTTT	TRBV7-9	-	TRBJ2-2	-
CASKQGNTNEKLFF	TGTGCCAGCAAACAGGGGAATACTAATGAAAAACTGTTTTTT	TRBV2	TRBD1	TRBJ1-4	-
CASSQAAGEYNEQFF	TGCGCCAGCAGCCAAGCGGCGGGAGAGTACAATGAGCAGTTCTTC	TRBV4-1	TRBD2	TRBJ2-1	once
CASRDPRVTGELFF	TGTGCCAGCAGGGATCCGCGGGTCACCGGGGAGCTGTTTTTT	TRBV6-6	-	TRBJ2-2	-
CASSSGQGLNNQPQHF	TGTGCCAGCAGTTCCGGACAGGGCTTAAACAATCAGCCCCAGCATTTT	TRBV28	TRBD1	TRBJ1-5	once
CASSQANYGYTF	TGTGCCAGCAGTCAGGCTAACTATGGCTACACCTTC	TRBV28	-	TRBJ1-2	-
CASSLWPGDSNQPQHF	TGTGCCAGCAGCTTATGGCCAGGGGATAGCAATCAGCCCCAGCATTTT	TRBV7-6	-	TRBJ1-5	-
CASSGSASGANSYEQYF	TGTGCCAGCAGTGGCTCGGCTAGCGGGGCTAACTCCTACGAGCAGTACTTC	TRBV2	TRBD2	TRBJ2-7	-
CASSSRLAGIGANVLTF	TGTGCCAGCAGCTCCCGACTAGCGGGGATCGGGGCCAACGTCCTGACTTTC	TRBV11-2	TRBD2	TRBJ2-6	few
CASSQPTGLEAFF	TGCGCCAGCAGCCAACCGACAGGTCTAGAAGCTTTCTTT	TRBV4-1	-	TRBJ1-1	-
CASSLERGYNSEQFF	TGTGCCAGCAGCTTGGAACGGGGATACAATAGTGAGCAGTTCTTC	TRBV5-4	-	TRBJ2-1	-
CASSARQGAYGYTF	TGTGCCAGCAGTGCCCGACAGGGGGCCTATGGCTACACCTTC	TRBV27	TRBD1	TRBJ1-2	-
CASSLGSGGRVDTQYF	TGCGCCAGCAGCTTGGGCTCGGGCGGGAGAGTAGATACGCAGTATTTT	TRBV5-1	TRBD2	TRBJ2-3	once
CARPNRQTNYGYTF	TGTGCCAGGCCGAACAGACAAACTAACTATGGCTACACCTTC	TRBV27	-	TRBJ1-2	-
CSVEDPGQGRFGEQYF	TGCAGCGTTGAAGATCCGGGACAGGGGAGGTTTGGGGAGCAGTACTTC	TRBV29-1	TRBD1	TRBJ2-5	-
CASSLARGQMNTEAFF	TGCGCCAGCAGCTTGGCCAGGGGACAAATGAACACTGAAGCTTTCTTT	TRBV5-1	-	TRBJ1-1	-
CAIREDRESPLHF	TGTGCCATCAGAGAGGACAGGGAATCACCCCTCCACTTT	TRBV10-3	TRBD1	TRBJ1-6	-
CASSPMTVPVLSGANGLTF	TGCGCCAGCAGCCCTATGACAGTCCCCGTACTCTCTGGGGCCAACGGCCTGACTTTC	TRBV4-1	-	TRBJ2-6	-